These T cell receptor beta chains were read from a single sample in a study of blood T cell repertoires in COVID-19. Repertoires were generated with immunoSEQ multiplex PCR, while TCRdb's copy carries only in-frame clones and drops some. Among approximately 79,000 clones listed, roughly 90% were seen once. The sequenced sample consisted of peripheral blood. These receptors were obtained from a man aged 60 to 75 with acute or convalescent COVID-19. CDR3s include the opening cysteine and the closing phenylalanine or tryptophan. A D gene is named only where the DNA matches it firmly. Size is stated for part of the rows, as once, few or many counts, or as a class when the clone is expanded.

clone_size	v_call	d_call	j_call	cdr3_nt	cdr3_aa
-	TRBV7-9	-	TRBJ2-7	TGTGCCAGCAGCCCGAGGGCGGGGGAGCAGTACTTC	CASSPRAGEQYF
-	TRBV20-1	-	TRBJ2-1	TGCAGTGCTCATATCTACGATGAGCAGTTCTTC	CSAHIYDEQFF
once	TRBV24-1	-	TRBJ2-7	TGTGCCACCAGCCGTGGGGCTAGCGAGCGCTACGAGCAGTACTTC	CATSRGASERYEQYF
-	TRBV19	-	TRBJ2-3	TGTGCCAGTAGTATCCCAACAACCGGGAACACAGATACGCAGTATTTT	CASSIPTTGNTDTQYF
-	TRBV5-1	-	TRBJ2-5	TGCGCCAGCGCGGACAGCGGGGCCCAGTACTTC	CASADSGAQYF
-	TRBV6-6	-	TRBJ1-2	TGTGCCAGCAGTTACTCGATTCAGTTCTATGGCTACACCTTC	CASSYSIQFYGYTF
-	TRBV19	-	TRBJ2-7	TGTGCCAGTAGACCCCGGGATAGCGTAGTTTACGAGCAGTACTTC	CASRPRDSVVYEQYF
-	TRBV6-2/TRBV6-3	TRBD2	TRBJ2-7	TGTGCCAGCAGTTTACAGCGGGAGGGTGTAAGCGAGCAGTACTTC	CASSLQREGVSEQYF
-	TRBV7-2	TRBD2	TRBJ2-7	TGTGCCAGCAGCTTAAGAGCGGGACCCTCCTACGAGCAGTACTTC	CASSLRAGPSYEQYF
few	TRBV10-2	TRBD2	TRBJ2-7	TGCGCCAGCAGTGCAACTAGCGGGGCTTCCTACGAGCAGTACTTC	CASSATSGASYEQYF
-	TRBV7-9	-	TRBJ2-1	TGTGCCAGCAGCTTTTTCCAGGGATTGGAGCAGTTCTTC	CASSFFQGLEQFF
-	TRBV5-1	TRBD2	TRBJ2-1	TGCGCCAGCAGCTTGCAAGCGGGAGGCATTTACAATGAGCAGTTCTTC	CASSLQAGGIYNEQFF
-	TRBV29-1	TRBD1	TRBJ1-4	TGCAGCGCGAGTGGACAGGGGAATGAAAAACTGTTTTTT	CSASGQGNEKLFF
-	TRBV27	-	TRBJ1-2	TGTGCCAGCAGTTTAAACCCTCATACAGAAGGCTACACCTTC	CASSLNPHTEGYTF
-	TRBV19	-	TRBJ1-2	TGTGCCAGTAGTCCAGGGGCCGGCTACACCTTC	CASSPGAGYTF
-	TRBV6-5	TRBD1	TRBJ1-1	TGTGCCAGCAGTATGGACAGGGTTCGCACTGAAGCTTTCTTT	CASSMDRVRTEAFF
-	TRBV4-1	-	TRBJ1-4	TGCGCCAGCAGCCATAATATAGGGGGTACTAATGAAAAACTGTTTTTT	CASSHNIGGTNEKLFF
-	TRBV9	TRBD1	TRBJ1-2	TGTGCCAGCAGCGGGGTTGGACAGGGGTATGGCTACACCTTC	CASSGVGQGYGYTF
-	TRBV9	-	TRBJ1-1	TGTGCCAGCAGCGTACAGAGCGGGAGTGAAGCTTTCTTT	CASSVQSGSEAFF
-	TRBV7-9	-	TRBJ2-2	TGTGCCAGCAGCATGACGGGGAACACCGGGGAGCTGTTTTTT	CASSMTGNTGELFF
once	TRBV7-6	-	TRBJ2-7	TGTGCCAGCAGCTTAGAACAGGGTAGTTTCTACGAGCAGTACTTC	CASSLEQGSFYEQYF
-	TRBV5-1	TRBD2	TRBJ2-1	TGCGCCAGCAGCTTGGCAGCGGGGGGGGTCAATGAGCAGTTCTTC	CASSLAAGGVNEQFF
-	TRBV5-6	TRBD2	TRBJ2-1	TGTGCCAGCATCTTTAGAGGGAGGGCGTACAATGAGCAGTTCTTC	CASIFRGRAYNEQFF
-	TRBV27	TRBD1	TRBJ2-3	TGTGCCAGCAGTTTTCGGACAGGGAATACCACAGATACGCAGTATTTT	CASSFRTGNTTDTQYF
-	TRBV29-1	TRBD1	TRBJ1-2	TGCAGCGTTGAAGGGACAGGGGGAGACTATGGCTACACCTTC	CSVEGTGGDYGYTF
-	TRBV6-5	-	TRBJ2-3	TGTGCCAGCAGTACCGGGACTAGCACAGATACGCAGTATTTT	CASSTGTSTDTQYF
-	TRBV6-5	-	TRBJ2-7	TGTGCCAGCAGTTATGGGCTCAGACCCGGTGCCTACGAGCAGTACTTC	CASSYGLRPGAYEQYF
-	TRBV10-1	TRBD1	TRBJ2-1	TGCGCCAGCAGTGACGGACAGGCGCCCTACAATGAGCAGTTCTTC	CASSDGQAPYNEQFF
-	TRBV6-5	TRBD1	TRBJ1-6	TGTGCCAGCACGGACAGGAGAAATTCACCCCTCCACTTT	CASTDRRNSPLHF
-	TRBV5-1	-	TRBJ1-2	TGCGCCAGCAGCTGGGCCGGGACACCGAGTTCGGACGGCTACACCTTC	CASSWAGTPSSDGYTF
-	TRBV5-1	-	TRBJ2-3	TGCGCCAGCAGCTTGGTCCCAGGGGCAGATACGCAGTATTTT	CASSLVPGADTQYF
-	TRBV18	-	TRBJ1-2	TGTGCCAGCTCACCTACAGAGATCTATGGCTACACCTTC	CASSPTEIYGYTF
-	TRBV9	-	TRBJ2-3	TGTGCCAGCAGCGTCTCAGGCAAACTAGATACGCAGTATTTT	CASSVSGKLDTQYF
-	TRBV5-1	-	TRBJ2-1	TGCGCCAGCAGGGGCGGCGGGGGCCTCTCCTACAATGAGCAGTTCTTC	CASRGGGGLSYNEQFF
once	TRBV4-1	-	TRBJ2-3	TGCGCCAGCAGCCAAGAGAGAGGGAATGTGGGTGTGGATACGCAGTATTTT	CASSQERGNVGVDTQYF
once	TRBV5-1	TRBD2	TRBJ2-1	TGCGCCAGCAGCTTGGTTAGCGGGGGACTCAATGAGCAGTTCTTC	CASSLVSGGLNEQFF
-	TRBV19	-	TRBJ2-5	TGTGCCAGTAGTATGGCAGGGTCAAGACAAGAGACCCAGTACTTC	CASSMAGSRQETQYF
once	TRBV10-1	TRBD2	TRBJ2-5	TGCGCCAGCACCCGGGGACTAGCGGGTAAGCAAGAGACCCAGTACTTC	CASTRGLAGKQETQYF
-	TRBV18	TRBD1	TRBJ2-2	TGTGCCAGCTCACCCTACCGGACAGGGGGCCGGGGGAACACCGGGGAGCTGTTTTTT	CASSPYRTGGRGNTGELFF
-	TRBV2	-	TRBJ2-3	TGTGCCAGCAAATTACAGGGCGGCACAGATACGCAGTATTTT	CASKLQGGTDTQYF
-	TRBV10-3	TRBD2	TRBJ2-1	TGTGCCACCGGCCCCACTAGCGGGAGACTTTTGTTCTTC	CATGPTSGRLLFF
once	TRBV9	TRBD2	TRBJ2-1	TGTGCCAGCAGCAGAGGAGCGGGAGCCATCAATGAGCAGTTCTTC	CASSRGAGAINEQFF
-	TRBV19	-	TRBJ1-2	TGTGCCAGTAGTATAGAGGGCAGGTTGGAAAATGGCTACACCTTC	CASSIEGRLENGYTF
many	TRBV24-1	TRBD2	TRBJ2-7	TGTGCCACCAGTGGGACTAGCGGGGGGACAACCTACGAGCAGTACTTC	CATSGTSGGTTYEQYF
-	TRBV19	TRBD1	TRBJ1-2	TGTGCCAGTAGTATAGGCAGGGGGCCCTATGGCTACACCTTC	CASSIGRGPYGYTF
once	TRBV5-1	-	TRBJ2-1	TGCGCCAGCAGCACGGATACCGGGACACGGGCTATTGAGCAGTTCTTC	CASSTDTGTRAIEQFF
-	TRBV30	-	TRBJ1-2	TGTGCCTGGAGTGTATCGGTGAACTATGGCTACACCTTC	CAWSVSVNYGYTF
-	TRBV30	-	TRBJ1-3	TGTGCCTGGAGTGTACAGGGTGGGATGGACACCATATATTTT	CAWSVQGGMDTIYF
-	TRBV10-3	-	TRBJ1-3	TGTGCCATCAGAACAGGAACAGTCTCTGGAAACACCATATATTTT	CAIRTGTVSGNTIYF
once	TRBV6-1	TRBD2	TRBJ2-3	TGTGCCAGCAGTGAAGTACGGACTAGCGGTACGCAGTATTTT	CASSEVRTSGTQYF
-	TRBV5-1	-	TRBJ2-1	TGCGCCAGCAGCTCCCCCGGGGGATCCTTGGACTATTACAATGAGCAGTTCTTC	CASSSPGGSLDYYNEQFF
-	TRBV27	-	TRBJ2-7	TGTGCCAGCAGTTTACAGGCCCACTCCTACGAGCAGTACTTC	CASSLQAHSYEQYF
-	TRBV10-2	TRBD2	TRBJ2-3	TGCGCCAGCATCTCGACTAGCGGGAGAAGGGCAGATACGCAGTATTTT	CASISTSGRRADTQYF
-	TRBV28	-	TRBJ2-1	TGTGCCAGCAGCTCCCGGAGTAGAGGGGGACCCTACAATGAGCAGTTCTTC	CASSSRSRGGPYNEQFF
-	TRBV20-1	-	TRBJ2-5	TGCAGTGCTCGCAGGGAAGAGACCCAGTACTTC	CSARREETQYF